This T cell receptor beta chain is drawn from a study of CD8+ T cells in alopecia areata (dated by TCRdb to 2016 to 2018). About the study as a whole: The treated patients, all with moderate-to-severe alopecia areata, were enrolled in an open-label pilot trial of oral tofacitinib given at 5 to 10 mg twice daily. Patients stayed on tofacitinib for 6 to 18 months and then had 6 months of follow-up off drug so that delayed response and recurrence could be assessed. In treated patients, disease severity was measured using the SALT score, which gives the percentage of scalp surface area affected. In both human patients and the C3H/HeJ mouse model, the study applied high-throughput TCRbeta sequencing to look at T cell clonal expansion in alopecia areata. Human TCRbeta sequencing covered scalp tissue and sorted CD4+ and CD8+ peripheral blood T cells from patchy and totalis/universalis alopecia areata patients and healthy controls. Tofacitinib-treated patients had biopsies at baseline and at 4 and 24 weeks of treatment, with a later scalp biopsy in several patients. Scalp clonality was compared among normal scalp (n=4), patchy alopecia areata scalp (n=8), and alopecia totalis/universalis scalp (n=8). The RNA source kit depended on sample type: the PAXgene miRNA kit for fixed scalp, the miRNeasy kit for PBMCs, and the RNeasy kit for mouse skin. TCRbeta CDR3 regions were amplified by immunoSEQ multiplex PCR using 35 Vbeta forward and 13 Jbeta reverse primers. Broad study findings and their caveats: Many expanded lesional clones were found to persist in scalp and blood during tofacitinib treatment, and relapse after treatment cessation may be partly explained by this persistence. Compared with mice, TCR sequences shared between patients were less clear, possibly partly because of HLA diversity across the patient population. The treated cohort was small, with a single nonresponder, so links between baseline CD8+ expansion and response need larger studies. Higher clonality and more expanded CD8+ clones were observed in lesional scalp than in normal scalp, particularly in alopecia totalis/universalis, a finding suggestive of antigenic drive. Unlike mouse skin, which is dominated by gammadelta T cells, normal human skin has resident alphabeta T cells that are also sequenced, and this complicates analysis of the scalp TCR repertoire. Tofacitinib significantly lowered scalp clonality and the number of expanded CD8+ clones among the top 100 scalp clones.

The time point label on this specimen signifies: roughly 26 weeks on oral tofacitinib. Per the publication, the treatment or condition label means: oral pan-JAK inhibitor, 5-10 mg twice daily. From alopecia areata patients, peripheral blood was collected along with lesional scalp punch biopsies. After PBMCs were isolated by density centrifugation and stained for CD3, CD4 and CD8, a FACSAria was used to sort CD4+ and CD8+ T cells. CDR1 and CDR2, per the germline V gene, are MGHRA and YSYEKL. V is shortened by 0 bases, J by 5 bases, and the region joining them spans 19 bases. The CDR3, from cysteine to phenylalanine, totals 17 residues. Kept here is only the CDR3 DNA, which spans 51 bases and is read in frame from base 1. Worth noting for this clone: Its antigen is not yet known. No base qualities exist here, and no much larger clone lies one base off it.

The protocol used for the library was the immunoSEQ multiplex PCR assay. To provide template for TCR sequencing, every sample had RNA extracted and reverse transcribed into cDNA. SuperScript III was used for first-strand cDNA synthesis, primed with a 2:1 mix of oligo-dT and random hexamers. A synthetic immune receptor repertoire was used to assess amplification bias, and residual bias was removed computationally. The study's own analysis went as follows. After raw reads were preprocessed to remove errors, the CDR3 was defined following IMGT conventions as running from the conserved cysteine to phenylalanine. To get clonality, Shannon entropy was normalized by log2 of the number of productive unique TCRs and the result was subtracted from 1. Scalp TCRbeta sequences were cross-referenced with sorted blood CD4 and CD8 repertoires so that the CD4 or CD8 identity of scalp clones could be inferred. Entries here come from immuneACCESS through TCRdb and include only in-frame sequences with V and J called. Some clones fail to appear in such tables; in the studies checked, an unresolved V gene covers under half of the shortfall, and the cause of the remainder is unknown. V and J calls and clone size are copied from that table; D and trimming were computed from the DNA. The sample table lists under 200,000 clones, less than 80% of them with a count of one. The ten largest account for 14% of the sample.

The source of this sequence is a human donor with alopecia areata. The rearrangement joined TRBV4-1 to TRBJ2-5; the D gene is perhaps TRBD2, from 6 matching bases. The sequencing used CD4+ T cells sorted from blood, collected at week 24, from a patient treated with tofacitinib. CDR3 sequence: CASSQDGGIDSRETQYF. The bases are TGCGCCAGCAGCCAAGATGGAGGGATCGACAGTAGGGAGACCCAGTACTTC.